The T cell receptor beta chain described here comes from a study of cytomegalovirus exposure and HLA in healthy donors. Notes on the study in general: A prior analysis recorded that most TCR beta V segments were productive about 87% or about 30% of the time.

PCR employed 60 Vbeta and 13 Jbeta primers. TCRdb keeps only in-frame clones here, not all; method: immunoSEQ multiplex PCR. The profile shows 150,000 or so clones, roughly 80% of them singletons. The CDR3 is 16 residues long. J was trimmed by 3 bases and V by 0 bases; bases with no gene match: 6. Germline CDR1 MNHEY, CDR2 SVGAGI. In regard to this clone: Its antigen is not known.

The sequence came from a man aged 25-40 years in good health and CMV-seropositive. The material sequenced was PBMCs. V gene TRBV6-5 combines with J gene TRBJ2-7, with TRBD2 matching 9 bases. CDR3 nucleotides: TGTGCCAGCAGTTACTCGGCTAGCGGGGCGCGCTACGAGCAGTACTTC. Its translation: CASSYSASGARYEQYF.